This TCR beta chain was documented in a study of T cell responses to AZD1222 COVID-19 vaccine. Libraries were prepared by immunoSEQ multiplex PCR; TCRdb keeps only in-frame clonotypes and omits some of them. This table has 120,000 or so clones, about 89% appearing once. This TCR was recovered from an adult in good health. The sample here was peripheral blood, taken on day 0 of MenACWY control vaccination.

For the CDR3, the DNA is TGTGCCAGCAGTGTGGACAGGCACGATGGCGGCTACACCTTC. As protein: CASSVDRHDGGYTF. The chain uses TRBV27 and TRBJ1-2; TRBD1 matches 7 bases. Germline CDR1 and CDR2: MNHEY and SMNVEV (reference sequence). V dropped 5 bases and J dropped 8; count of bases not matched to a gene: 11. CDR3 length: 14 residues.